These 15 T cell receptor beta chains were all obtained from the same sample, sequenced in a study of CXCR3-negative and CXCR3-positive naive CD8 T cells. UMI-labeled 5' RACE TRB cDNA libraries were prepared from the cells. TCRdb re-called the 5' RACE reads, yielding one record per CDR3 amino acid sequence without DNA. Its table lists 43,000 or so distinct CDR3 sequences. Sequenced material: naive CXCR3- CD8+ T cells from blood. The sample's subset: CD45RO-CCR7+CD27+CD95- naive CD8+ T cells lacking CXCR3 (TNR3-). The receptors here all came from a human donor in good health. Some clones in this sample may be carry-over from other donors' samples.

The CDR3 here is CASSWVGNQPQHF. This chain joins TRBV6-2 or TRBV6-3 and TRBJ1-5. CDR1 MNHEY and CDR2 SVGEGT come from the germline V gene. This CDR3 comprises 13 residues.

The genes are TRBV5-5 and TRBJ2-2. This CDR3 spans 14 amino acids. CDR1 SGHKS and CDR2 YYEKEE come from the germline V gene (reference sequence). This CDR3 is CASSLGVGPGELFF.

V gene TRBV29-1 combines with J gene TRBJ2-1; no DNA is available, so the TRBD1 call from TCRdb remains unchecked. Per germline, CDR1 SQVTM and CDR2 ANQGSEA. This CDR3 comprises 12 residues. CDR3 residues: CSVELGVNEQFF.

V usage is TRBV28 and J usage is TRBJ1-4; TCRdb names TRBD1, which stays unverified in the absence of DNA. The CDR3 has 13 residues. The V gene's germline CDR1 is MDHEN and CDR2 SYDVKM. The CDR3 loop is CASRPQGVGKLFF.

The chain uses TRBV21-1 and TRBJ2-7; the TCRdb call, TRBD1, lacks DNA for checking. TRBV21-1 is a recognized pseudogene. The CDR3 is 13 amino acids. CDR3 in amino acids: CASSKGGEYEQYF.

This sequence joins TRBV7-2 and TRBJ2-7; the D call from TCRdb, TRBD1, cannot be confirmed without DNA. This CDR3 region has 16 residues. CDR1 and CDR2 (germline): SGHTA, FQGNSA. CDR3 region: CASSLAIAGPSYEQYF.

The CDR3: CASSLAGQKTNYGYTF. The V gene is TRBV5-1, the J gene TRBJ1-2; checking the TCRdb D call of TRBD1 is not possible without DNA. Germline V CDR1 and CDR2: SGHRS, YFSETQ. The CDR3 runs 16 residues.

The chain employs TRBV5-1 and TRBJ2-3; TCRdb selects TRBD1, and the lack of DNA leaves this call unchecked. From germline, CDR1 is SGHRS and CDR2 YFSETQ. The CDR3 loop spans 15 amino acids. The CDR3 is CASSPWTASTDTQYF.

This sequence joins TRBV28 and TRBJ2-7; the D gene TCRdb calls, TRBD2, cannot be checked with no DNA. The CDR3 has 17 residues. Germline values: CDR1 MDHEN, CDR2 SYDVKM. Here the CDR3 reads CASSLDARGYSSYEQYF.

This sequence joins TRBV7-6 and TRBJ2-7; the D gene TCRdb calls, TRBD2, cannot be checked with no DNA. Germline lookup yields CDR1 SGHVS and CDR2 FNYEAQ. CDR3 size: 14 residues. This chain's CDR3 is CASSLPGTSAEQYF.

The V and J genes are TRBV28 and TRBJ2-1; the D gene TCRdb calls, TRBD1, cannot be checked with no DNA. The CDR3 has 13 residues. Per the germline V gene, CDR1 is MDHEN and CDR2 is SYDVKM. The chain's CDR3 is CASSPGTANEQFF.

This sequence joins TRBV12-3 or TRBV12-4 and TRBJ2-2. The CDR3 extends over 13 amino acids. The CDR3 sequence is CASSLSLAGELFF.

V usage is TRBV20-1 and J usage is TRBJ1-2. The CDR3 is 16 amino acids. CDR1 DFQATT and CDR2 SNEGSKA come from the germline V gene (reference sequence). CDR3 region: CSARPLGRTLDYGYTF.

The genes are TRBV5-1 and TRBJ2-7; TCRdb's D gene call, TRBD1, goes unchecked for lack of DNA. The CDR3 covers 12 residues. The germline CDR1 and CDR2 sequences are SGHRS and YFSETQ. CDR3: CASSLDGNEQYF.

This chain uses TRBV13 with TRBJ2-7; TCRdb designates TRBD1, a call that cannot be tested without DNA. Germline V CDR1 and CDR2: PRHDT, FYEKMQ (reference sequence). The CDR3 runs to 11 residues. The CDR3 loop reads CATGGPYEQYF. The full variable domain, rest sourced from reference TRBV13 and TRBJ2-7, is AAGVIQSPRHLIKEKRETATLKCYPIPRHDTVYWYQQGPGQDPQFLISFYEKMQSDKGSIPDRFSAQQFSDYHSELNMSSLELGDSALYFCATGGPYEQYFGPGTRLTVT.